One and the same sample provided the 27 T cell receptor beta chains below, sequenced in a study of cytomegalovirus exposure and HLA in healthy donors. Primers for the PCR totalled 60 Vbeta and 13 Jbeta. Assay: immunoSEQ multiplex PCR; the TCRdb copy retains only in-frame clones and omits some. Of about 98,000 clones in the sample, roughly 81% were seen once. Material for sequencing was PBMCs. All receptors come from a man in his forties or fifties in good health and CMV-seronegative.

J is TRBJ2-5 and V is TRBV29-1; D may be TRBD1 (6 bases). Trimming pared 8 bases from V and 4 bases from J, leaving 11 bases between. CDR1 SQVTM and CDR2 ANQGSEA come from the germline V gene. The CDR3 extends over 11 amino acids. In DNA, the CDR3 is TGCAGCCAGGGGATGGGAGAGACCCAGTACTTC. It encodes CSQGMGETQYF.

The chain is built from TRBV6-6 and TRBJ1-5, with D perhaps matching TRBD1 (5 bases). The CDR3 spans 16 residues. Germline V CDR1 and CDR2: MNHNY, SVGAGI (reference sequence). V lost 2 bases and J 5 bases, leaving 16 bases between the germline ends. The CDR3 DNA reads TGTGCCAGCAGTTACCCCCCTGGGGGGGAAGATCAGCCCCAGCATTTT. It codes for CASSYPPGGEDQPQHF.

This clone was seen once. The V gene is TRBV29-1, the J gene TRBJ1-1; 7 nucleotides line up with TRBD1. Germline CDR1 and CDR2: SQVTM and ANQGSEA. This CDR3 comprises 15 residues. Trimming took 8 bases from V and 4 from J; bases not matched to a gene: 16. The CDR3 DNA is TGCAGCACTAATGGAAGGGGGCCAAAGGGCACTGAAGCTTTCTTT. This translates into CSTNGRGPKGTEAFF.

This chain links TRBV11-3 with TRBJ1-3; D not certain. Per germline, CDR1 SGHNT and CDR2 YENEEA. The ends were cut back, 2 bases at V and 3 bases at J, with 5 bases in the middle. This CDR3 is 13 amino acids long. The CDR3 nucleotides read TGTGCCAGCAGCTTATCGGGTGGAAACACCATATATTTT. Translated, it gives CASSLSGGNTIYF.

This clone occurred a few times. The V call is TRBV2, the J call TRBJ1-1; a weak D match, TRBD1 (5 bases). This CDR3 has 18 residues. Deletions cut 3 bases from V and 1 base from J, with 21 bases between. Germline values: CDR1 SNHLY, CDR2 FYNNEI. The CDR3 DNA reads as TGTGCCAGCAGTGAGTATAGCGGGACGGGACTCCCGAACACTGAAGCTTTCTTT. As protein: CASSEYSGTGLPNTEAFF.

CDR3: CAVETVNEQFF. CDR3 DNA: TGTGCCGTAGAGACAGTCAATGAGCAGTTCTTC. The V gene is TRBV10-3, the J gene TRBJ2-1, with D perhaps TRBD1 (5 bases). The CDR3 loop spans 11 amino acids. Germline values: CDR1 ENHRY, CDR2 SYGVKD. V lost 11 bases to trimming and J lost 6 bases, with 11 bases between them.

V usage is TRBV5-4 and J usage is TRBJ2-7; D possibly corresponds to TRBD2 (5 bases). The CDR3 length is 15 residues. Germline CDR1 reads SGHNT; CDR2 reads YYREEE (reference sequence). The V and J ends lost 4 bases and 1 base respectively, with 15 bases between them. The CDR3 nucleotides are TGTGCCAGCAGCCAAGAAGTTTGGGAGTCCTACGAGCAGTACTTC. Encoded protein: CASSQEVWESYEQYF.

V usage is TRBV5-1 and J usage is TRBJ2-3; no clear D gene. V lost 3 bases to trimming and J lost 0 bases, with 8 bases between them. There are 14 residues in the CDR3. Germline V CDR1 and CDR2: SGHRS, YFSETQ. The CDR3 DNA follows: TGCGCCAGCAGCTATGACTCTAGCACAGATACGCAGTATTTT. Its translation is CASSYDSSTDTQYF.

A few counts support this clone. The chain recombines TRBV15 with TRBJ1-5; D is unresolved. CDR3 length: 14 residues. The V gene lost 3 bases and the J gene lost 2 bases, with 8 bases spanning the gap. Looked up from germline, CDR1 is LNHNV and CDR2 is YYDKDF (reference sequence). The chain's CDR3 is CATSRGLGNQPQHF. CDR3 DNA: TGTGCCACCAGCAGGGGCCTCGGCAATCAGCCCCAGCATTTT.

V is TRBV6-4 and J is TRBJ2-1; 10 positions match TRBD2. V was pared by 3 bases and J by 4 bases, with 3 bases of the junction left unmatched. The germline CDR1 and CDR2 sequences are MRHNA and SNTAGT. This CDR3 has 15 residues. CDR3 sequence reads: CASSDSGGKYNEQFF. CDR3 DNA: TGTGCCAGCAGTGATAGCGGGGGGAAGTACAATGAGCAGTTCTTC.

On this clone: The same CDR3 also results from other DNA sequences found in this sample. V usage is TRBV2 and J usage is TRBJ1-3; weak D call: TRBD1 (6 bases). V lost 6 bases and J 3 bases, leaving 21 bases between the germline ends. From germline, CDR1 is SNHLY and CDR2 FYNNEI. CDR3 length: 17 residues. DNA of the CDR3: TGTGCCAGCAGGCCGCGTTCCGGGGGGGCTGGTGGAAACACCATATATTTT. Translation gives CASRPRSGGAGGNTIYF.

V gene TRBV4-1 combines with J gene TRBJ2-7; 7 nucleotides match TRBD1. After removal of 4 bases from V and 3 bases from J, the junction contained 15 bases not matched to a gene. Per germline, CDR1 MGHRA and CDR2 YSYEKL. The CDR3 extends over 17 amino acids. The CDR3 region is CASSRERDSPGVYEQYF. The CDR3 nucleotides read TGCGCCAGCAGCCGAGAGAGGGACAGCCCCGGCGTCTACGAGCAGTACTTC.

V and J are TRBV30 and TRBJ2-7; 7 bases match TRBD2. The CDR3 runs to 15 residues. V was clipped by 2 bases and J by 0 bases; unmatched bases: 7. Germline loops: CDR1 GTSNPN, CDR2 SVGIG (reference sequence). The DNA of the CDR3 is TGTGCCTGGAGTCCGGCTAGCGGAAGCTCCTACGAGCAGTACTTC. Residues: CAWSPASGSSYEQYF.

CDR3 region: CASSSETGKNQPQHF. The CDR3 region has the DNA TGTGCCAGCTCATCGGAGACAGGGAAGAATCAGCCCCAGCATTTT. The chain uses TRBV18 and TRBJ1-5; 7 nucleotides align to TRBD1. The CDR3 has 15 residues. Trimming at V came to 5 bases and at J to 4 bases, leaving 8 bases not matched to a gene. Per the germline V gene, CDR1 is KGHSH and CDR2 is LQKENI.

This chain connects TRBV18 to TRBJ2-7, with 9 nucleotides matching TRBD2. The ends lost 0 bases at V and 1 base at J; junction bases unmatched: 13. The CDR3 sequence is 19 residues long. CDR1 and CDR2 from the germline V gene are KGHSH and LQKENI. DNA of the CDR3: TGTGCCAGCTCACCACCAAGTCCCCGCCCGGGACTAGCTTCCTACGAGCAGTACTTC. It specifies CASSPPSPRPGLASYEQYF.

This chain connects TRBV5-6 to TRBJ1-2, with 7 bases fitting TRBD1. The V and J ends lost 0 bases and 4 bases, in that order; junction bases with no gene match: 6. From germline, CDR1 is SGHDT and CDR2 YYEEEE. There are 15 residues in the CDR3. DNA for the CDR3: TGTGCCAGCAGCTTGGGACAGGGCCTATCCTATGGCTACACCTTC. Encoded protein: CASSLGQGLSYGYTF.

CDR3 region: CASSVGQGLNQPQHF. CDR3 DNA: TGTGCCAGCAGCGTGGGACAGGGACTCAATCAGCCCCAGCATTTT. This chain uses TRBV7-8 with TRBJ1-5; TRBD1 aligns across 9 bases. The CDR3 totals 15 residues. Germline CDR1 and CDR2: SGHVS and FQNEAQ. V was pared by 5 bases and J by 3 bases, with 5 bases of the junction left unmatched.

The chain joins TRBV5-1 to TRBJ2-7; TRBD1 is a possible D gene (5 bases). V was trimmed by 4 bases and J by 3 bases, leaving 11 bases between them. The CDR3 loop spans 13 amino acids. Germline assignment: CDR1 SGHRS and CDR2 YFSETQ. Written as DNA, the CDR3 is TGCGCCAGCAGCCAGGGTTCAGGCTACGAGCAGTACTTC. It encodes CASSQGSGYEQYF.

The chain carries TRBV19 and TRBJ2-2; TRBD1 aligns across 10 bases. Per the germline V gene, CDR1 is LNHDA and CDR2 is SQIVND (reference sequence). After removal of 2 bases from V and 6 bases from J, the junction contained 6 bases not matched to a gene. This CDR3 region has 16 residues. The CDR3 sequence: CASSISGTGVPGELFF. The CDR3 DNA is TGTGCCAGTAGTATATCTGGGACAGGGGTGCCCGGGGAGCTGTTTTTT.

This chain joins TRBV4-3 and TRBJ2-1, with a weak D call TRBD2 (7 bases). V lost 6 bases to trimming and J lost 6 bases, with 21 bases between them. Per the germline V gene, CDR1 is LGHNA and CDR2 is YSLEER. The CDR3 runs 16 residues. CDR3 DNA: TGCGCCAGCAGTCCGGTCGTGGGGGGGGGCTCCAATGAGCAGTTCTTC. It yields the protein CASSPVVGGGSNEQFF.

This clone came up a few times. This chain uses TRBV28 with TRBJ2-7; D is perhaps TRBD1 (6 bases). Germline-derived CDR1 and CDR2 are MDHEN and SYDVKM. V gave up 7 bases and J gave up 2 bases, with 9 bases separating them. This CDR3 comprises 12 residues. CDR3 in DNA: TGTGCCAGCAACCACAGGGCCTACGAGCAGTACTTC. Protein sequence: CASNHRAYEQYF.

This clone was detected only a few times. The chain combines TRBV5-1 with TRBJ2-1, with 7 bases aligning to TRBD1. CDR3 size: 16 residues. Per the germline V gene, CDR1 is SGHRS and CDR2 is YFSETQ. V was clipped by 0 bases and J by 0 bases; unmatched bases: 3. As DNA, the CDR3 is TGCGCCAGCAGCTTGGAGGGGGCAACCTCCTACAATGAGCAGTTCTTC. Protein: CASSLEGATSYNEQFF.

The chain recombines TRBV5-4 with TRBJ2-1; 11 nucleotides line up with TRBD2. Germline CDR1 reads SGHNT; CDR2 reads YYREEE (reference sequence). Trimming at V came to 4 bases and at J to 2 bases, leaving 17 bases not matched to a gene. The CDR3 is made up of 20 amino acids. DNA for the CDR3: TGTGCCAGCAGCACTCCTAGCGGGGGGATCACCTCTACGGCCTACAATGAGCAGTTCTTC. Amino acid sequence: CASSTPSGGITSTAYNEQFF. Based on the CDR3 plus reference TRBV5-4 and TRBJ2-1, the full variable domain is ETGVTQSPTHLIKTRGQQVTLRCSSQSGHNTVSWYQQALGQGPQFIFQYYREEENGRGNFPPRFSGLQFPNYSSELNVNALELDDSALYLCASSTPSGGITSTAYNEQFFGPGTRLTVL.

The V gene is TRBV2, the J gene TRBJ1-2; TRBD1 agrees at 8 bases. This CDR3 region has 15 residues. J lost 1 base, V lost 6 bases, and 7 bases had no gene match. Germline loops: CDR1 SNHLY, CDR2 FYNNEI. The CDR3 coding sequence is TGTGCCAGCAGGCCCGGACAGGGTATTAACTATGGCTACACCTTC. Its protein is CASRPGQGINYGYTF.

This clone came up once. The chain employs TRBV6-1 and TRBJ2-7; D is unresolved. V gave up 4 bases and J gave up 7 bases, with 8 bases separating them. This CDR3 has 11 amino acids. The germline V gene encodes CDR1 MNHNS and CDR2 SASEGT. In nucleotides, the CDR3 is TGTGCCAGCAGTGTCTATTGGGAGCAGTACTTC. This translates into CASSVYWEQYF.

This clone came up a few times. This chain joins TRBV6-5 and TRBJ1-3; 10 bases agree with TRBD1. This CDR3 comprises 14 residues. Per germline, CDR1 MNHEY and CDR2 SVGAGI. After removal of 6 bases from V and 3 bases from J, the junction contained 2 bases not matched to a gene. The CDR3 reads CASRGQGFGNTIYF. The CDR3 nucleotides read TGTGCCAGCAGGGGACAGGGGTTTGGAAACACCATATATTTT.

Only a few counts were recorded for this clone. The chain joins TRBV14 to TRBJ1-6; TRBD1 agrees at 10 bases. Germline V lookup: CDR1 SGHDN, CDR2 FVKESK. The CDR3 sequence is 17 residues long. The V and J ends lost 3 bases and 3 bases, in that order; junction bases with no gene match: 5. CDR3 nucleotides: TGTGCCAGCAGCCATACAAGGACAGGGGGCTATAATTCACCCCTCCACTTT. Amino acid sequence: CASSHTRTGGYNSPLHF.